This T cell receptor beta chain was documented in a study of blood T cell repertoires in COVID-19. This clone was seen only a few times. Germline loops: CDR1 KGHSH, CDR2 LQKENI. After removal of 5 bases from V and 5 bases from J, the junction contained 15 bases not matched to a gene. This CDR3 is built from 17 residues. Authors' analysis steps: Nucleated cell counts were estimated from reference gene primer amplification. Measured with immunoSEQ multiplex PCR; TCRdb has only the in-frame clones, and not every one. V and J calls and clone size are given by that table; D and trimming were obtained from the DNA. This sample has about 240,000 clones, with around 83% found just once.

The TCR comes from an elderly woman with acute or convalescent COVID-19. This chain uses TRBV18 with TRBJ1-1; 9 nucleotides align to TRBD1. Input material: peripheral blood. The CDR3 here is CASSTSGTGSSGTEAFF. The CDR3 DNA reads TGTGCCAGCTCAACGTCCGGGACAGGGAGTTCGGGAACTGAAGCTTTCTTT. Full variable domain (rest looked up from reference TRBV18 and TRBJ1-1): NAGVMQNPRHLVRRRGQEARLRCSPMKGHSHVYWYRQLPEEGLKFMVYLQKENIIDESGMPKERFSAEFPKEGPSILRIQQVVRGDSAAYFCASSTSGTGSSGTEAFFGQGTRLTVV.